The 28 T cell receptor beta chains below were found in one sample sequenced in a study of T cell repertoires in cytomegalovirus infection. TCRdb passed the reads through MiXCR, listing each CDR3 protein once. The repertoire holds about 300,000 distinct CDR3 sequences, with roughly 23% as singletons. Source material: PBMCs. The receptors come from a human donor in good health (CMV status not recorded). Some clones in this sample may be carry-over from other donors' samples.

This clonotype was counted only a few times. The chain has TRBV11-2 and TRBJ2-1; D perhaps matches TRBD1 (5 bases). Trimming removed 0 bases at V and 10 bases at J, with 13 bases between. The CDR3 consists of 14 residues. The germline gives CDR1 SGHAT, CDR2 FQNNGV. CDR3 in amino acids: CASSLDPNRREQFF. DNA of the CDR3: TGTGCCAGCAGCTTAGACCCCAACAGGAGAGAGCAGTTCTTC.

The chain couples TRBV29-1 to TRBJ2-4; D may match TRBD1 or TRBD2 (5 bases each). The CDR3 extends over 17 amino acids. Trimming removed 2 bases at V and 7 bases at J, with 24 bases between. Germline V lookup: CDR1 SQVTM, CDR2 ANQGSEA. The CDR3 nucleotides read TGCAGCGTTGAATGGGCAGGGAGCATTTTCGACAATAACATTCAGTACTTC. It is translated as CSVEWAGSIFDNNIQYF.

The chain employs TRBV7-2 and TRBJ1-2; D is undetermined. The V gene's germline CDR1 is SGHTA and CDR2 FQGNSA. This CDR3 is 14 amino acids long. V lost 3 bases and J 4 bases, leaving 12 bases between the germline ends. The CDR3 DNA reads as TGTGCCAGCAGCTTTACCCCCTCAAGCTATGGCTACACCTTC. Its protein is CASSFTPSSYGYTF. Supplemented by reference TRBV7-2 and TRBJ1-2, the full variable domain reads GAGVSQSPSNKVTEKGKDVELRCDPISGHTALYWYRQSLGQGLEFLIYFQGNSAPDKSGLPSDRFSAERTGGSVSTLTIQRTQQEDSAVYLCASSFTPSSYGYTFGSGTRLTVV.

This clonotype was observed a few times. The chain uses TRBV5-6 and TRBJ2-4; D remains ambiguous. CDR1 SGHDT and CDR2 YYEEEE come from the germline V gene. CDR3 length equals 15 residues. The germline V and J ends were trimmed by 0 bases and 6 bases, with 13 bases remaining between them. CDR3 nucleotides: TGTGCCAGCAGCTTGGAAGGGTCCCAGTTAAACATTCAGTACTTC. Its translation is CASSLEGSQLNIQYF. Supplemented by reference TRBV5-6 and TRBJ2-4, the full variable domain reads DAGVTQSPTHLIKTRGQQVTLRCSPKSGHDTVSWYQQALGQGPQFIFQYYEEEERQRGNFPDRFSGHQFPNYSSELNVNALLLGDSALYLCASSLEGSQLNIQYFGAGTRLSVL.

This clonotype was recorded a few times. The chain couples TRBV5-6 to TRBJ2-5; the match to TRBD2 covers 7 bases. CDR1 is SGHDT, CDR2 YYEEEE, per germline. This CDR3 has 16 amino acids. V was clipped by 3 bases and J by 2 bases; unmatched bases: 10. The CDR3, as DNA: TGTGCCAGCAGCTCCCGGGACTGGGGGGGTCAAGAGACCCAGTACTTC. Translating it yields CASSSRDWGGQETQYF.

The V call is TRBV11-2, the J call TRBJ2-1; 16 bases are a match to TRBD2. CDR1 SGHAT and CDR2 FQNNGV come from the germline V gene. Trimming at V came to 8 bases and at J to 2 bases, leaving 9 bases not matched to a gene. The CDR3 covers 18 residues. DNA for the CDR3: TGTGCCAGCCGGGGACTAGCGGGAGGGTCGTTTACCTACAATGAGCAGTTCTTC. Translating it yields CASRGLAGGSFTYNEQFF.

The J gene is TRBJ1-1, the V gene TRBV27; D not resolved. CDR3 length: 12 residues. Trimming took 6 bases from V and 7 from J, leaving 12 bases between them. From germline, CDR1 is MNHEY and CDR2 SMNVEV (reference sequence). The CDR3 loop reads CASRTPASEAFF. CDR3 sequence (DNA): TGTGCCAGCAGGACCCCCGCGAGTGAAGCTTTCTTT.

This clonotype has more than one count but fewer than ten. This chain joins TRBV20-1 and TRBJ2-1; the D gene could be TRBD1 or TRBD2 (6 bases each). Trimming removed 5 bases at V and 4 bases at J, with 15 bases between. Germline CDR1 and CDR2: DFQATT and SNEGSKA (reference sequence). The CDR3 totals 14 residues. CDR3 coding DNA: TGCAGTGCTTTGGGGGGCGGAACATACAATGAGCAGTTCTTC. Residues: CSALGGGTYNEQFF.

This sequence joins TRBV20-1 and TRBJ1-3; D remains ambiguous. Trimming shortened V by 3 bases and J by 3 bases, and 12 bases separated the two germline ends. The CDR3 covers 14 residues. Per the germline V gene, CDR1 is DFQATT and CDR2 is SNEGSKA (reference sequence). The DNA for the CDR3 is TGCAGTGCTAGGAAAGGATCAGATGGAAACACCATATATTTT. Amino acids: CSARKGSDGNTIYF.

At least ten counts were recorded for this clonotype. The chain employs TRBV7-2 and TRBJ2-7; tentatively, D is TRBD1 (5 bases). Germline values: CDR1 SGHTA, CDR2 FQGNSA. The CDR3 loop spans 14 amino acids. Trimming cost V 5 bases and J 3 bases, with 14 bases left between them. The DNA of the CDR3 is TGTGCCAGCAGCAAGTCGCCAGGGCTCTACGAGCAGTACTTC. Translation: CASSKSPGLYEQYF.

The rearrangement joins TRBV6-2 or TRBV6-3 to TRBJ2-3, with D maybe TRBD2 (6 bases). CDR3 length equals 15 residues. Germline CDR1 MNHEY, CDR2 SVGEGT. Between the trimmed V and J ends, which lost 6 bases and 9 bases, there was a span of 22 bases. CDR3 DNA sequence: TGTGCCAGCAGCCGGGACTCCACCGGTACGGAAACGCAGTATTTT. Its translation: CASSRDSTGTETQYF.

J is TRBJ2-1 and V is TRBV20-1, with D possibly TRBD2 on 6 matching bases. The CDR3 length is 12 residues. CDR1 is DFQATT, CDR2 SNEGSKA, per germline (reference sequence). The CDR3 coding sequence is TGCACCGGGCGGCGGGGATCGGGTGAGCAGTTCTTC. Protein: CTGRRGSGEQFF.

This clonotype showed up just once. With a much larger clone just one base away, this may be a read error. The chain has TRBV7-8 and TRBJ2-3; D unresolved. The germline CDR1 and CDR2 sequences are SGHVS and FQNEAQ. CDR3 length: 13 amino acids. The CDR3 protein is CASSSQDQDTRYF. The DNA of the CDR3 is TGTGCCAGCAGCTCGCAGGATCAAGATACGCGGTATTTT. The variable domain in full, completed from reference TRBV7-8 and TRBJ2-3, reads GAGVSQSPRYKVAKRGQDVALRCDPISGHVSLFWYQQALGQGPEFLTYFQNEAQLDKSGLPSDRFFAERPEGSVSTLKIQRTQQEDSAVYLCASSSQDQDTRYFGPGTRLTVL.

The rearrangement links TRBV7-2 to TRBJ1-5; tentatively, D is TRBD1 (6 bases). Germline V gene lookup returns CDR1 SGHTA and CDR2 FQGNSA. V was trimmed by 2 bases and J by 2 bases, leaving 10 bases between them. CDR3 length: 15 residues. CDR3 coding DNA: TGTGCCAGCAGCTTAAGACCAGGGGGCAATCAGCCCCAGCATTTT. Its translation is CASSLRPGGNQPQHF.

The sample holds a few counts of this clonotype. The chain carries TRBV5-5 and TRBJ1-5; 10 nucleotides line up with TRBD1. The CDR3 runs to 16 residues. Germline V gene lookup returns CDR1 SGHKS and CDR2 YYEKEE (reference sequence). V shed 8 bases and J 0 bases; nucleotides not matched to a gene: 8. For the CDR3, the DNA is TGTGCCAGGGGGACAGGGGCCTTGGGTAGCAATCAGCCCCAGCATTTT. This gives the protein CARGTGALGSNQPQHF.

The table lists this clonotype with a few counts. J is TRBJ2-5 and V is TRBV12-3 or TRBV12-4; the D call may be TRBD1 or TRBD2 (6 bases each). The CDR3 is made up of 16 amino acids. Trimming removed 3 bases from V and 5 bases from J, with 19 bases in between. CDR3 DNA sequence: TGTGCCAGCAGTTTCAGAACAGGGACTTTTGGTGAGACCCAGTACTTC. Residues: CASSFRTGTFGETQYF.

The chain carries TRBV28 and TRBJ2-7; 14 bases fit TRBD2. J was trimmed by 3 bases and V by 5 bases; bases with no gene match: 6. Germline lookup yields CDR1 MDHEN and CDR2 SYDVKM. This CDR3 has 16 amino acids. The CDR3 sequence is CASSPRLAGGSYEQYF. DNA of the CDR3: TGTGCCAGCAGTCCCCGACTAGCGGGGGGGAGCTACGAGCAGTACTTC.

The chain links TRBV12-3 or TRBV12-4 to TRBJ2-1; tentative D call: TRBD2 (6 bases). CDR3 length: 11 amino acids. Trimming removed 5 bases from V and 12 bases from J, with 11 bases in between. CDR3 loop: CASSLGRPQFF. CDR3 DNA: TGTGCCAGCAGTCTCGGGAGACCGCAGTTCTTC.

This clonotype came up a few times. This chain joins TRBV28 and TRBJ2-7; D is possibly TRBD2 (6 bases). This CDR3 contains 12 residues. Looked up from germline, CDR1 is MDHEN and CDR2 is SYDVKM. The V and J ends lost 3 bases and 7 bases respectively, with 10 bases between them. CDR3 amino acids: CASSLLAREQYF. The CDR3 DNA follows: TGTGCCAGCAGTTTGCTAGCGCGGGAGCAGTACTTC.

The table lists this clonotype with many counts. The V gene is TRBV28, the J gene TRBJ2-5; D gene uncertain. The V gene's germline CDR1 is MDHEN and CDR2 SYDVKM. Trimming left V 4 bases short and J 3 bases short, with 12 bases between. This CDR3 has 14 residues. CDR3 loop: CASSYWLSEETQYF. The CDR3 nucleotides are TGTGCCAGCAGTTACTGGCTGAGCGAAGAGACCCAGTACTTC.

This clonotype was found a few times. This CDR3 is CASSRLGFHEQYF. The CDR3 nucleotides read TGTGCCAGCAGTCGCCTGGGGTTTCACGAGCAGTACTTC. The chain couples TRBV28 to TRBJ2-7; D is uncertain. Trimming cost V 5 bases and J 5 bases, with 13 bases left between them. The CDR3 totals 13 residues. Germline assignment: CDR1 MDHEN and CDR2 SYDVKM.

A few counts support this clonotype. The chain employs TRBV6-1 and TRBJ2-1, with D possibly matching TRBD1 (6 bases). Per the germline V gene, CDR1 is MNHNS and CDR2 is SASEGT. Trimming shortened V by 7 bases and J by 12 bases, and 19 bases separated the two germline ends. This CDR3 is built from 13 residues. DNA of the CDR3: TGTGCCAGCACCATGACAAGGGGGATTAGGCAGTTCTTC. Its translation: CASTMTRGIRQFF.

The chain recombines TRBV28 with TRBJ2-7, with 9 bases lining up with TRBD1. Trimming at V came to 10 bases and at J to 2 bases, leaving 6 bases not matched to a gene. CDR1 is MDHEN, CDR2 SYDVKM, per germline. The CDR3 is made up of 13 amino acids. CDR3 in DNA: TGTGCCACAAGAGGGACAGGGACCTACGAGCAGTACTTC. Its translation is CATRGTGTYEQYF.

This clonotype was seen only once. The rearrangement links TRBV29-1 to TRBJ1-1; D not resolved. The germline V and J ends were trimmed by 7 bases and 0 bases, with 18 bases remaining between them. Germline CDR1 reads SQVTM; CDR2 reads ANQGSEA. The CDR3 covers 15 residues. CDR3 sequence reads: CSAAAGWGMNTEAFF. In DNA, the CDR3 is TGCAGCGCCGCGGCGGGATGGGGAATGAACACTGAAGCTTTCTTT. The complete variable domain, with remaining parts taken from reference TRBV29-1 and TRBJ1-1, reads SAVISQKPSRDICQRGTSLTIQCQVDSQVTMMFWYRQQPGQSLTLIATANQGSEATYESGFVIDKFPISRPNLTFSTLTVSNMSPEDSSIYLCSAAAGWGMNTEAFFGQGTRLTVV.

This clonotype was seen more than once but under ten times. Here the CDR3 DNA reads TGTGCCAGCAGCTTATCGGGATTTAATGAAAAACTGTTTTTT. Its protein product is CASSLSGFNEKLFF. This chain connects TRBV7-8 to TRBJ1-4, with no clear D. This CDR3 is built from 14 residues. Deletions cut 2 bases from V and 4 bases from J, with 8 bases between. The germline V gene has CDR1 SGHVS and CDR2 FQNEAQ.

This clonotype came up once. The chain employs TRBV30 and TRBJ1-1; the D gene is possibly TRBD1 (5 bases). The CDR3 sequence is 13 residues long. CDR1 is GTSNPN and CDR2 is SVGIG in the germline V gene (reference sequence). Trimming removed 4 bases at V and 2 bases at J, with 11 bases between. Written as DNA, the CDR3 is TGTGCCTGGAAGTTCGGGGCAAACACTGAAGCTTTCTTT. Amino acids: CAWKFGANTEAFF.

This clonotype was recorded at least ten times. The chain recombines TRBV7-3 with TRBJ1-2; D perhaps matches TRBD1 (5 bases). V was clipped by 4 bases and J by 5 bases, with 14 bases between them. Per germline, CDR1 SGHTA and CDR2 FQGTGA. The CDR3 loop spans 14 amino acids. This chain's CDR3 is CASSSSGTLYGYTF. The CDR3 DNA follows: TGTGCCAGCAGCTCCTCCGGGACTCTTTATGGCTACACCTTC.

On this clonotype: This clone may be a read error of a much larger clone one base away. This rearrangement joins TRBV7-9 to TRBJ1-2; D call uncertain. Deletions cut 2 bases from V and 8 bases from J, with 6 bases between. Germline values: CDR1 SEHNR, CDR2 FQNEAQ (reference sequence). The CDR3 consists of 11 residues. CDR3 sequence: CASSLFGGYTF. DNA for the CDR3: TGTGCCAGCAGCTTATTCGGGGGCTACACCTTC.